The 3 T cell receptor beta chains below all came from one sample that was sequenced in a study of blood T cells in healthy people across ages. Together with a sample-barcoded 5' primer, a J-beta primer mix was included in a second PCR lasting roughly 6 to 12 cycles. TCRdb re-analysed the 5' RACE reads in MiXCR, keeping a single row per CDR3 protein. The repertoire holds roughly 1,100,000 distinct CDR3 sequences, around 25% seen once, with around 0.7% in the top ten. This same sample was also taken into another study, of T cells of mothers and their children.

Sequenced input: blood. Receptor source: a girl aged 2-10 years in good health.

The V gene is TRBV11-2, the J gene TRBJ2-2, with TRBD1 identical over 8 bases. Germline CDR1 is SGHAT and CDR2 is FQNNGV. V shed 1 base, J shed 4 bases, and the junction held 8 bases outside the gene matches. There are 17 residues in the CDR3. This CDR3 is CASSLVRGRRVTGELFF. The DNA of the CDR3 is TGTGCCAGCAGCTTAGTCAGGGGGCGAAGGGTCACCGGGGAGCTGTTTTTT. Combining the CDR3 with reference TRBV11-2 and TRBJ2-2 gives the whole variable domain EAGVAQSPRYKIIEKRQSVAFWCNPISGHATLYWYQQILGQGPKLLIQFQNNGVVDDSQLPKDRFSAERLKGVDSTLKIQPAKLEDSAVYLCASSLVRGRRVTGELFFGEGSRLTVL.

The gene calls are TRBV11-2 and TRBJ2-5; weak D call: TRBD2 (5 bases). The J call may be in error: the DNA end matches TRBJ2-1 better. Germline V gene sequence: CDR1 SGHAT, CDR2 FQNNGV. The CDR3 is 18 amino acids. The CDR3 bases are TGTGCCAGCAGCTTAGATCCGCGGGTCCGGGGATATTGGGATGAGCAGTTCTTC. Protein product: CASSLDPRVRGYWDEQFF.

The chain uses TRBV29-1 and TRBJ2-1; D ambiguous. CDR1 and CDR2 from the germline V gene are SQVTM and ANQGSEA. Trimming left V 5 bases short and J 2 bases short, with 1 base between. The CDR3 runs 10 residues. CDR3 sequence: CSVPYNEQFF. The CDR3 DNA reads TGCAGCGTTCCCTACAATGAGCAGTTCTTC.